These T cell receptor beta chains were read from a single sample in a study of T cell changes during pregnancy in multiple sclerosis. Clones were sequenced by immunoSEQ multiplex PCR, and TCRdb holds only the in-frame ones, with some missing. The sample has about 50,000 clones; 75% to 95% are singletons. Sequencing used CD8+ T cells from peripheral blood mononuclear cells, obtained after pregnancy. The receptors originated from a female donor with multiple sclerosis, enrolled in a pregnancy study. CDR3s include the opening cysteine and the closing phenylalanine or tryptophan. Each record gives: clone size, D gene, V gene, J gene, CDR3 protein, CDR3 DNA. A D gene is named only where the DNA matches it firmly. Not all rows give a size; the values are once, few, many and, for expanded clones, a class.

>NA|TRBD2|TRBV7-3|TRBJ2-3
CASSLLPGAGPTDTQYF
TGTGCCAGCAGCTTATTACCCGGAGCGGGACCCACAGATACGCAGTATTTT
>NA|TRBD2|TRBV11-3|TRBJ2-1
CASSPTRLAGVHNEQFF
TGTGCCAGCAGCCCGACCCGACTAGCGGGAGTTCACAATGAGCAGTTCTTC
>NA|NA|TRBV7-2|TRBJ2-6
CASGRGQSGANVLTF
TGTGCCAGCGGGCGCGGGCAATCTGGGGCCAACGTCCTGACTTTC
>NA|TRBD2|TRBV7-9|TRBJ2-5
CASSPARGEETQYF
TGTGCCAGCAGCCCAGCCCGGGGGGAAGAGACCCAGTACTTC
>NA|NA|TRBV9|TRBJ2-3
CASSVVLTDTQYF
TGTGCCAGCAGCGTAGTTCTCACAGATACGCAGTATTTT
>NA|TRBD2|TRBV7-6|TRBJ2-1
CASSSPGSSGGVNEQFF
TGTGCCAGCAGCTCCCCCGGGAGTAGCGGGGGGGTCAATGAGCAGTTCTTC
>NA|TRBD2|TRBV11-3|TRBJ2-7
CASRCLAAGGPECEQYF
TGTGCCAGCAGGTGTTTAGCGGCGGGAGGGCCAGAGTGCGAGCAGTACTTC
>NA|NA|TRBV27|TRBJ1-5
CASRSYSNQPQHF
TGTGCCAGCAGGAGTTATAGCAATCAGCCCCAGCATTTT
>NA|NA|TRBV28|TRBJ1-5
CASSLFLGQSNQPQHF
TGTGCCAGCAGTTTATTCTTGGGGCAAAGCAATCAGCCCCAGCATTTT
>NA|NA|TRBV19|TRBJ2-2
CASSSYLTGELFF
TGTGCCAGTAGTTCGTATCTCACCGGGGAGCTGTTTTTT
>NA|NA|TRBV19|TRBJ1-1
CASSIIWGRGTEAFF
TGTGCCAGTAGTATAATATGGGGCCGAGGCACTGAAGCTTTCTTT
>NA|TRBD1|TRBV5-8|TRBJ1-1
CASSAGQGAGEAFF
TGTGCCAGCAGCGCGGGACAGGGGGCAGGAGAAGCTTTCTTT
>NA|TRBD1|TRBV6-5|TRBJ1-2
CASSYSKTGGNGYTF
TGTGCCAGCAGTTACTCGAAGACAGGGGGCAATGGCTACACCTTC
>few|NA|TRBV9|TRBJ1-1
CASSIDSEAFF
TGTGCCAGCAGCATCGACAGTGAAGCTTTCTTT
>NA|TRBD1|TRBV5-1|TRBJ2-5
CASSLPGTFKDRDEETQYF
TGCGCCAGCAGCTTGCCGGGAACTTTCAAGGACAGGGACGAAGAGACCCAGTACTTC
>NA|NA|TRBV19|TRBJ1-1
CASQLANTEAFF
TGTGCCAGTCAGTTGGCGAACACTGAAGCTTTCTTT
>NA|TRBD2|TRBV27|TRBJ2-1
CASRSSTSGPPNEQFF
TGTGCCAGCAGATCCTCGACTAGCGGGCCACCCAATGAGCAGTTCTTC
>NA|TRBD2|TRBV12-5|TRBJ2-1
CASGLDTGGGTYNEQFF
TGTGCTAGTGGTTTGGACACCGGGGGGGGAACCTACAATGAGCAGTTCTTC
>NA|NA|TRBV4-1|TRBJ1-1
CASSHTTGLNTEAFF
TGCGCCAGCAGCCATACGACAGGCTTGAACACTGAAGCTTTCTTT
>NA|NA|TRBV13|TRBJ2-1
CASSLGDMNNEQFF
TGTGCCAGCAGCTTAGGCGACATGAACAATGAGCAGTTCTTC
>NA|NA|TRBV30|TRBJ2-2
CAWSLYRGTGELFF
TGTGCCTGGAGCCTTTATAGGGGAACCGGGGAGCTGTTTTTT
>NA|TRBD1|TRBV2|TRBJ2-7
CASRDRDSFDEQYF
TGTGCCAGCAGAGACCGGGACAGTTTCGACGAGCAGTACTTC
>NA|TRBD1|TRBV6-6|TRBJ2-1
CANSWWRDRENNEQFF
TGTGCCAACAGTTGGTGGAGGGACAGGGAGAACAATGAGCAGTTCTTC
>NA|NA|TRBV6-5|TRBJ2-2
CASSYSTSATGELFF
TGTGCCAGCAGTTACTCGACGTCAGCGACCGGGGAGCTGTTTTTT
>NA|NA|TRBV7-9|TRBJ1-1
CASSLEHRNTEAFF
TGTGCCAGCAGCTTAGAGCACAGGAACACTGAAGCTTTCTTT
>NA|NA|TRBV11-2|TRBJ1-1
CASSLSTGPNTEAFF
TGTGCCAGCAGCTTATCGACAGGCCCGAACACTGAAGCTTTCTTT
>NA|TRBD2|TRBV5-4|TRBJ2-3
CASSLLAGGPIVQDTQYF
TGTGCCAGCAGCTTACTAGCGGGGGGGCCAATCGTACAAGATACGCAGTATTTT
>once|TRBD1|TRBV5-5|TRBJ1-5
CASSLGQGHQPQHF
TGTGCCAGCAGCTTGGGACAGGGGCATCAGCCCCAGCATTTT
>NA|NA|TRBV6-6|TRBJ1-1
CASSPHQGNEAFF
TGTGCCAGCAGCCCCCATCAGGGCAATGAAGCTTTCTTT
>NA|NA|TRBV6-5|TRBJ2-3
CASSFAEGTQYF
TGTGCCAGCAGTTTTGCGGAGGGAACGCAGTATTTT
>NA|NA|TRBV30|TRBJ2-3
CAWGGTDTQYF
TGTGCCTGGGGAGGCACAGATACGCAGTATTTT
>medium-sized|TRBD1|TRBV7-6|TRBJ1-5
CASSTGGFEPQHF
TGTGCCAGCAGTACAGGGGGGTTCGAGCCCCAGCATTTT
>NA|NA|TRBV7-2|TRBJ2-1
CASSLVGGDNEQFF
TGTGCCAGCAGCTTAGTGGGCGGGGACAATGAGCAGTTCTTC
>NA|NA|TRBV18|TRBJ2-5
CASSPRDSYNDEETQYF
TGTGCCAGCTCTCCAAGGGACTCCTATAACGATGAAGAGACCCAGTACTTC